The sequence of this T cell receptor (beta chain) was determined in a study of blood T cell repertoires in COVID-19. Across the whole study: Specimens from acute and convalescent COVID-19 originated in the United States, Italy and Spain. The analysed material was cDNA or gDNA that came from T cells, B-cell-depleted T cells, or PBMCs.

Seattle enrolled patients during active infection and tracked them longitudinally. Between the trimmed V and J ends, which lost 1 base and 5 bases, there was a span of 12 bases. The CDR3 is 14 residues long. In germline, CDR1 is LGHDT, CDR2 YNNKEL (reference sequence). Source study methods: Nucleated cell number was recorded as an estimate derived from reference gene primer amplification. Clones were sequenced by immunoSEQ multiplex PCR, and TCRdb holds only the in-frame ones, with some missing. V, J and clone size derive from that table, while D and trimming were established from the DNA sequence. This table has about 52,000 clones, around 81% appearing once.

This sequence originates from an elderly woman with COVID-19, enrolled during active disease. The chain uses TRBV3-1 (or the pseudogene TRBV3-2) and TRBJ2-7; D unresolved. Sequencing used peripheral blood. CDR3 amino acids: CASSQVRRAHEQYF. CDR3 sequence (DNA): TGTGCCAGCAGCCAAGTGAGGCGAGCGCACGAGCAGTACTTC.